This TCR beta chain was retrieved from a study of blood T cell repertoires in COVID-19. On the study more broadly: Samples taken during acute and convalescent COVID-19 were collected in the United States, Italy and Spain. The cDNA or gDNA used as material had been derived from T cells, B-cell-depleted T cells, or PBMCs.

In the original workflow: Researchers report that nucleated cell counts were estimated from reference gene primer amplification. Sequencing used immunoSEQ multiplex PCR; TCRdb keeps in-frame clones, though not all of them. The V and J calls and clone size are taken from that table; D and trimming were inferred from the DNA. This table holds around 75,000 clones, around 89% found once. The germline gives CDR1 SGHTA, CDR2 FQGNSA. V lost 5 bases and J lost 4, with 14 bases in between. The CDR3 contains 14 residues. This chain uses TRBV7-2 with TRBJ1-2; a weak D match, TRBD1 (6 bases). The source of this sequence is a human donor in a cohort sampled during active COVID-19. Sequenced sample: peripheral blood. CDR3 sequence reads: CASSQHDRIYGYTF. The CDR3 nucleotides are TGTGCCAGCAGCCAACACGACAGGATCTATGGCTACACCTTC. Full variable domain (missing parts from reference TRBV7-2 and TRBJ1-2): GAGVSQSPSNKVTEKGKDVELRCDPISGHTALYWYRQSLGQGLEFLIYFQGNSAPDKSGLPSDRFSAERTGGSVSTLTIQRTQQEDSAVYLCASSQHDRIYGYTFGSGTRLTVV.